The T cell receptor (beta chain) described here comes from a study of cytomegalovirus exposure and HLA in healthy donors. The germline V and J ends were trimmed by 0 bases and 2 bases, with 12 bases remaining between them. The CDR3 has 16 residues. The germline gives CDR1 MNHEY, CDR2 SVGAGI. The PCR used 60 Vbeta and 13 Jbeta primers. Measured with immunoSEQ multiplex PCR; TCRdb has only the in-frame clones, and not every one. Of approximately 150,000 clones listed, around three quarters are singletons. This clone has only a few counts. This chain joins TRBV6-5 and TRBJ2-3; D is perhaps TRBD2 (5 bases). The TCR comes from a woman in her thirties or forties in good health and CMV-seronegative. Input material: PBMCs. For the CDR3, the DNA is TGTGCCAGCAGTTACTCGTCCGGGCGGGCCACAGATACGCAGTATTTT. This encodes CASSYSSGRATDTQYF.